A single sample is the source of the 7 T cell receptor beta chains below, sequenced in a study of blood T cell repertoires in COVID-19 (dated by TCRdb to the early 2020s). The library came from the immunoSEQ multiplex PCR assay. The clones in this table, taken by TCRdb from immuneACCESS, are in-frame only. Not every clone is retained; where verified, under half of the shortfall comes from an unresolved V gene, and the cause of the rest is unknown. The sample includes some 250,000 clones, with roughly four fifths observed a single time. Of the sample, around an eighth falls within the top ten clones. Sequencing was carried out using peripheral blood. These receptors were obtained from a woman aged 55-70 years with active or convalescent COVID-19.

With regard to this clone: A read error may account for a junction end that differs from germline. The rearrangement joins TRBV7-2 to TRBJ2-5; no reliable D call. CDR3 length: 12 amino acids. Germline CDR1 SGHTA, CDR2 FQGNSA. The CDR3 DNA is TGTGCCAGCACCATCAACCAGGAGACCCAGTACTTC. Protein sequence: CASTINQETQYF. The complete variable domain, with remaining parts taken from reference TRBV7-2 and TRBJ2-5, reads GAGVSQSPSNKVTEKGKDVELRCDPISGHTALYWYRQSLGQGLEFLIYFQGNSAPDKSGLPSDRFSAERTGGSVSTLTIQRTQQEDSAVYLCASTINQETQYFGPGTRLLVL.

This clone was seen only once. The rearrangement links TRBV5-1 to TRBJ1-4; weak D call: TRBD1 (5 bases). Germline CDR1 SGHRS, CDR2 YFSETQ. The CDR3 totals 16 residues. The ends were cut back, 0 bases at V and 4 bases at J, with 13 bases in the middle. The CDR3 sequence is CASSLGHPGLNEKLFF. The CDR3 nucleotides read TGCGCCAGCAGCTTGGGCCACCCGGGACTTAATGAAAAACTGTTTTTT.

The V and J genes are TRBV2 and TRBJ1-1; 7 positions match TRBD1. The length of the CDR3 is 18 residues. CDR1 and CDR2 (germline): SNHLY, FYNNEI. V shed 6 bases and J 1 base; nucleotides not matched to a gene: 17. The CDR3 nucleotides read TGTGCCAGCAGCACTCCGACAGGGCGGGGACATGGGAACACTGAAGCTTTCTTT. Its translation is CASSTPTGRGHGNTEAFF.

J is TRBJ1-2 and V is TRBV4-3, with D unresolved. The CDR3 is made up of 15 amino acids. Deletions cut 0 bases from V and 8 bases from J, with 16 bases between. In germline, CDR1 is LGHNA, CDR2 YSLEER. The CDR3 DNA is TGCGCCAGCAGCCAAGATCGAACTCCCGGGTTCGGCTACACCTTC. As protein: CASSQDRTPGFGYTF.

V is TRBV5-8 and J is TRBJ1-5, with a weak D call TRBD1 (5 bases). The CDR3 sequence is 15 residues long. Trimming took off 3 bases at V and 0 bases at J, with 10 bases between the two ends. Germline V gives CDR1 SGHTS, CDR2 YDEGEE. For the CDR3, the DNA is TGTGCCAGCAGCTCAGGGAGGGTTAGCAATCAGCCCCAGCATTTT. It encodes CASSSGRVSNQPQHF.

The chain recombines TRBV4-3 with TRBJ1-2, with a possible D match to TRBD1 (5 bases). Looked up from germline, CDR1 is LGHNA and CDR2 is YSLEER. Trimming stripped 0 bases from V and 9 bases from J, with 14 bases between. This CDR3 contains 14 residues. CDR3 amino acids: CASSQDGAVSSYTF. The DNA for the CDR3 is TGCGCCAGCAGCCAAGATGGGGCAGTCTCAAGCTACACCTTC.

This clone has a single count. The chain uses TRBV5-1 and TRBJ1-1; maybe TRBD1 (5 bases). Trimming removed 5 bases from V and 0 bases from J, with 8 bases in between. CDR1 SGHRS and CDR2 YFSETQ come from the germline V gene. This CDR3 has 13 amino acids. The DNA for the CDR3 is TGCGCCAGCAGAGGGGCCCTGAACACTGAAGCTTTCTTT. Encoded protein: CASRGALNTEAFF. Variable domain in full (rest from reference TRBV5-1 and TRBJ1-1): KAGVTQTPRYLIKTRGQQVTLSCSPISGHRSVSWYQQTPGQGLQFLFEYFSETQRNKGNFPGRFSGRQFSNSRSEMNVSTLELGDSALYLCASRGALNTEAFFGQGTRLTVV.